This entry lists 15 T cell receptor beta chains sequenced from one sample in a study of shared clonotypes between healthy human individuals. Assay: immunoSEQ multiplex PCR; the TCRdb copy retains only in-frame clones and omits some. The sample shows 470,000 or so clones, about 84% of them seen only once. The specimen was PBMCs. The receptors shown here come from a woman aged 40 to 50 in good health. Some clones in this sample may be carry-over from other donors' samples.

The CDR3 here is CASRRGLAGNEQFF. CDR3 in DNA: TGTGCCAGTAGGCGAGGACTAGCGGGCAATGAGCAGTTCTTC. The rearrangement joins TRBV19 to TRBJ2-1, with 11 nucleotides matching TRBD2. This CDR3 is built from 14 residues. The V gene's germline CDR1 is LNHDA and CDR2 SQIVND (reference sequence). Unmatched junction bases numbered 4, after V lost 6 bases and J lost 6 bases.

Note on this clone: This likely traces to a read error, being one base from a far larger clone. Other DNA sequences in this specimen translate into the identical CDR3. The chain carries TRBV11-2 and TRBJ1-4; a weak D match, TRBD1 (5 bases). The CDR3 is made up of 14 amino acids. Germline values: CDR1 SGHAT, CDR2 FQNNGV. The CDR3 protein is CASSPQPAGEKLFF. CDR3 nucleotide sequence: TGTGCCAGCAGCCCCCAACCGGCGGGGGAAAAGCTGTTTTTT.

This clone has a single count. The chain couples TRBV7-6 to TRBJ1-4; no clear D gene. Trimming stripped 4 bases from V and 8 bases from J, with 11 bases between. There are 13 residues in the CDR3. Germline values: CDR1 SGHVS, CDR2 FNYEAQ. CDR3 nucleotides: TGTGCCAGCAGCTATTCTTTCGGGGAAAAACTGTTTTTT. Translation gives CASSYSFGEKLFF.

The V gene is TRBV7-8, the J gene TRBJ2-7, with 15 bases identical to TRBD2. Germline V gives CDR1 SGHVS, CDR2 FQNEAQ. V gave up 4 bases and J gave up 1 base; unmatched junction bases: 11. CDR3 size: 19 residues. The chain's CDR3 is CASSSGLAGGWTPSYEQYF. The CDR3, as DNA: TGTGCCAGCAGCTCCGGACTAGCGGGAGGGTGGACCCCATCCTACGAGCAGTACTTC.

The chain couples TRBV5-1 to TRBJ1-5; the D gene is possibly TRBD1 (6 bases). This CDR3 comprises 13 residues. V lost 2 bases, J lost 4 bases, and 7 bases lay in between. Germline V gene data show CDR1 as SGHRS and CDR2 as YFSETQ. CDR3 sequence: CASSFTGNQPQHF. CDR3 bases: TGCGCCAGCAGCTTTACAGGGAATCAGCCCCAGCATTTT.

V gene TRBV7-8 combines with J gene TRBJ1-2; D unclear. The CDR3 is 13 amino acids. Trimming pared 1 base from V and 11 bases from J, leaving 14 bases between. From germline, CDR1 is SGHVS and CDR2 FQNEAQ. CDR3 sequence: CASSLVKDAGYTF. The CDR3 region has the DNA TGTGCCAGCAGCTTAGTTAAGGACGCGGGTTACACCTTC. Together with reference TRBV7-8 and TRBJ1-2, the CDR3 gives the full variable domain: GAGVSQSPRYKVAKRGQDVALRCDPISGHVSLFWYQQALGQGPEFLTYFQNEAQLDKSGLPSDRFFAERPEGSVSTLKIQRTQQEDSAVYLCASSLVKDAGYTFGSGTRLTVV.

This chain links TRBV6-6 with TRBJ2-5, with TRBD2 matching over 11 bases. After removal of 6 bases from V and 7 bases from J, the junction contained 7 bases not matched to a gene. The CDR3 spans 14 residues. Germline CDR1 is MNHNY and CDR2 is SVGAGI (reference sequence). In nucleotides, the CDR3 is TGTGCCAGCAGGGGACTAGCGGTATCCGGGACCCAGTACTTC. This encodes CASRGLAVSGTQYF.

The chain links TRBV7-2 to TRBJ2-7, with 10 bases aligning to TRBD2. Germline CDR1 is SGHTA and CDR2 is FQGNSA. Germline trimming cut 7 bases from V and 4 bases from J; bases unmatched to any gene: 7. CDR3 size: 14 residues. The CDR3 DNA follows: TGTGCCAGCAAGCCTAGCGGGAGTCAATACGAGCAGTACTTC. Its protein is CASKPSGSQYEQYF.

V usage is TRBV10-3 and J usage is TRBJ2-7; the match to TRBD1 covers 7 bases. The CDR3 totals 14 residues. Germline assignment: CDR1 ENHRY and CDR2 SYGVKD. V dropped 5 bases and J dropped 4; count of bases not matched to a gene: 8. DNA for the CDR3: TGTGCCATCAGTCTGACAGGGATTGGTTACGAGCAGTACTTC. Protein sequence: CAISLTGIGYEQYF.

This rearrangement joins TRBV21-1 to TRBJ2-5. TRBV21-1 is a pseudogene locus. The CDR3 has 17 amino acids. CDR3 bases: TGTGCCAGCAGCAACTCATCCAGGGGGAGGGCCATGGAGACCCAGTACTTC. This sequence encodes CASSNSSRGRAMETQYF.

The chain links TRBV19 to TRBJ1-4, with 10 bases fitting TRBD1. V was clipped by 5 bases and J by 8 bases; unmatched bases: 8. The CDR3 extends over 15 amino acids. Germline CDR1 reads LNHDA; CDR2 reads SQIVND (reference sequence). CDR3 sequence: CASSLVRQGAEKLFF. CDR3 sequence (DNA): TGTGCCAGTAGTCTCGTCCGACAGGGGGCCGAAAAACTGTTTTTT.

About this clone: Given a far larger clone just one base away, this is likely a sequencing read error. The CDR3 sequence: CASSPLQGVGYNEQFF. The DNA of the CDR3 is TGTGCCAGCAGTCCGCTACAGGGGGTTGGCTACAATGAGCAGTTCTTC. The V gene is TRBV25-1, the J gene TRBJ2-1; the match to TRBD1 covers 8 bases. CDR3 length: 16 residues. V gave up 5 bases and J gave up 3 bases; unmatched junction bases: 9. Per germline, CDR1 MGHDK and CDR2 SYGVNS.

The CDR3: CASSFTHRGGIETQYF. Here the CDR3 DNA reads TGTGCCAGCAGCTTCACACACAGGGGTGGAATCGAGACCCAGTACTTC. V usage is TRBV7-7 and J usage is TRBJ2-5; 7 positions match TRBD1. Germline assignment: CDR1 SSHAT and CDR2 FNYEAQ (reference sequence). The CDR3 sequence is 16 residues long. The V segment lost 3 bases and the J segment 5 bases; nucleotides outside the gene matches: 12.

The rearrangement uses TRBV27 and TRBJ1-1; D gene ambiguous. The CDR3 is made up of 15 amino acids. Trimming removed 6 bases at V and 1 base at J, with 15 bases between. Germline V gives CDR1 MNHEY, CDR2 SMNVEV (reference sequence). The CDR3 sequence: CASSFKRWGNTEAFF. The CDR3 coding sequence is TGTGCCAGCAGCTTCAAGCGTTGGGGGAACACTGAAGCTTTCTTT.

The V gene is TRBV5-1, the J gene TRBJ1-4, with 10 bases identical to TRBD1. CDR1 and CDR2 from the germline V gene are SGHRS and YFSETQ. J lost 8 bases, V lost 3 bases, and 4 bases had no gene match. This CDR3 has 14 amino acids. The CDR3 DNA follows: TGCGCCAGCAGCTCGACAGGGGGCGAGGAAAAACTGTTTTTT. This codes for CASSSTGGEEKLFF.